This T cell receptor (beta chain) was captured by sequencing in a study of T cells of healthy individuals. TCRdb fed the 5' RACE reads into MiXCR, producing one record per CDR3 protein. The sample shows roughly 87,000 distinct CDR3 sequences, about 16% of them seen only once. A note on this clonotype: Its ends do not fully match the called genes, so a read error is possible.

The CDR3 length is 15 residues. Germline V gene sequence: CDR1 SGHVS, CDR2 FQNEAQ. This sequence was found in a human donor in good health. The chain carries TRBV7-8 and TRBJ1-1; D may be TRBD1 (6 bases). CDR3 bases: TGTGCCAGCAGCCCCCAGGGGACCCCGAACACTGAAGCTCTCTTT. Protein: CASSPQGTPNTEALF.